This T cell receptor (beta chain) was sequenced during a study of a mutant IDH1 vaccine in newly diagnosed glioma. In the study overall: Treated patients showed a male proportion of roughly 60%, a female proportion of around 40%, and a mean age of around 40 years.

To note about this clone: Its target is not known.

Specified time point: week 35, safety follow-up. What each vaccine dose contained was 300 ug of mutant IDH1 20-mer peptide, accompanied by topical imiquimod. New WHO grade 3 or 4 astrocytomas that were IDH1-mutant and ATRX-lost occurred in the donors. Here immunoSEQ multiplex PCR was the method, and the copy in TCRdb shows in-frame clones only, minus some. In the table there are roughly 26,000 clones, roughly 85% of which are singletons. This TCR derives from a man younger than 45 with glioma. The sequences come from PBMCs, collected from a glioma patient whose treatment included an IDH1 peptide vaccine.

For the CDR3, the DNA is TGTGCCAGCAGTGAGACAGGGCTGAACACTGAAGCTTTCTTT. It specifies CASSETGLNTEAFF. The V call is TRBV25-1, the J call TRBJ1-1, with TRBD1 identical over 7 bases. CDR1 and CDR2 (germline): MGHDK, SYGVNS. V lost 3 bases and J lost 0; bases outside the gene matches: 1. CDR3 length: 14 amino acids.